Listed here is a single TCR beta chain. Its cognate antigen is unknown. The data are from a study of T cell responses to AZD1222 COVID-19 vaccine. TCRdb's copy holds only in-frame clones and misses some; the assay was immunoSEQ multiplex PCR. Of around 130,000 clones listed, about 85% are singletons. Study observations and caveats: There were repertoire samples only from the period after the peak T cell response. Clonal diversity may have been underestimated, and the donors were mostly white British, with more females than males.

The sequenced sample was peripheral blood, obtained 28 days after the second AZD1222 dose. This TCR derives from an adult who received the AZD1222 COVID-19 vaccine.

CDR3 region: CASSSPGPSNSPLHF. In DNA, the CDR3 is TGTGCCAGCAGCTCGCCGGGGCCGAGCAATTCACCCCTCCACTTT. V is TRBV11-2 and J is TRBJ1-6, with D possibly being TRBD1 (5 bases). This CDR3 comprises 15 residues. The germline gives CDR1 SGHAT, CDR2 FQNNGV. V was trimmed by 4 bases and J by 7 bases, leaving 14 bases between them.